This T cell receptor (beta chain) was identified during a study of shared clonotypes between healthy human individuals. This clone is a singleton in its sample. This table comes from immunoSEQ multiplex PCR, and its TCRdb copy is limited to in-frame clones, with some not included. Here the sample spans about half a million clones, almost 80% being singletons. J was trimmed by 0 bases and V by 5 bases; bases with no gene match: 5. CDR1 and CDR2 from the germline V gene are MNHEY and SMNVEV (reference sequence). The length of the CDR3 is 15 residues. This sequence was found in a woman aged 40-49 years in good health. Some clones in this sample may be carry-over from other donors' samples. The specimen sequenced was PBMCs. The chain couples TRBV27 to TRBJ2-3; 7 bases agree with TRBD2. The CDR3 region is CASSPFSGSTDTQYF. The CDR3, as DNA: TGTGCCAGCAGTCCGTTTAGCGGGAGCACAGATACGCAGTATTTT.